This is a list of T cell receptor beta chains from one sample in a study of cytomegalovirus exposure and HLA in healthy donors. Generated by immunoSEQ multiplex PCR, the TCRdb table keeps only in-frame clones and is missing some. Altogether some 110,000 clones are present, 66% being singletons, with the ten largest covering 1.5%. The sample comprised PBMCs. The receptor source for this set is a young man in good health and CMV-seronegative. Both conserved end residues are part of each CDR3. A D gene is named only where the DNA matches it firmly. The size entry is marked missing in some rows and otherwise reads once, few, many or a size class.

TRBJ2-7 TRBD1 few TRBV4-1 TGCGCCAGCAGCCATGGACAGGGGGCTTACGAGCAGTACTTC CASSHGQGAYEQYF
TRBJ2-7 . . TRBV6-1 TGTGCCAGCAGACCCCAGAGGGCGATTCTCTACGAGCAGTACTTC CASRPQRAILYEQYF
TRBJ2-5 TRBD2 . TRBV5-1 TGCGCCAGCAGCCGGGGGGTCCCAGAGACCCAGTACTTC CASSRGVPETQYF
TRBJ1-2 TRBD1 . TRBV28 TGTGCCAGCAGGGGACAGGGGGGACCCTATGGCTACACCTTC CASRGQGGPYGYTF
TRBJ2-5 TRBD2 . TRBV4-2 TGTGCCAGCAGCCAGGTAGCGGGAAACCAAGAGACCCAGTACTTC CASSQVAGNQETQYF
TRBJ1-2 . once TRBV7-2 TGTGCCAGCAGCTTGTGGAGGGATGATGGCTACACCTTC CASSLWRDDGYTF
TRBJ1-1 . . TRBV6-5 TGTGCCAGCAGGCCGGCGACAGTGAACACTGAAGCTTTCTTT CASRPATVNTEAFF
TRBJ2-1 TRBD2 . TRBV29-1 TGCAGCGTTGAGGGCGGGACTAGCGGGATCCACAATGAGCAGTTCTTC CSVEGGTSGIHNEQFF
TRBJ1-2 TRBD1 . TRBV14 TGTGCCAGCAGCCAAGACGGACAGGCTCTACGCTATGGCTACACCTTC CASSQDGQALRYGYTF
TRBJ1-3 . . TRBV2 TGTGCCAGCATCCCGGGCTCTGGAAACACCATATATTTT CASIPGSGNTIYF
TRBJ2-7 TRBD2 few TRBV27 TGTGCCAGCAGTTTCTTTCAGGCTAGCGGGGAGGCGGGGGAGCAGTACTTC CASSFFQASGEAGEQYF
TRBJ1-2 TRBD1 . TRBV6-5 TGTGCCAGCAGGAGGCTAACAGGGGACGGCTATGGCTACACCTTC CASRRLTGDGYGYTF
TRBJ1-1 . . TRBV30 TGTGCCTGGAGCGGGGGGAACACTGAAGCTTTCTTT CAWSGGNTEAFF
TRBJ2-3 . few TRBV6-8 TGTGCCAGCAGTTTTGCAAGGAGGACGGTCATTACAGATACGCAGTATTTT CASSFARRTVITDTQYF
TRBJ2-5 . . TRBV2 TGTGCCAGCTCTGCAGAAGAGACCCAGTACTTC CASSAEETQYF
TRBJ2-3 TRBD1 . TRBV5-6 TGTGCCAGCAGCTTGGGACAGGGGGCGATGAGCACAGATACGCAGTATTTT CASSLGQGAMSTDTQYF
TRBJ1-2 . few TRBV9 TGTGCCAGCAGCGACAGCCCGGGATATGGCTACACCTTC CASSDSPGYGYTF
TRBJ2-7 TRBD1 few TRBV6-1 TGTGCCAGCAGTCCCGGGACAGCTTCCCTCGAGCAGTACTTC CASSPGTASLEQYF
TRBJ2-2 TRBD2 . TRBV7-6 TGTGCCAGCAGCCGGGGACTAGCGGGAGGCTCTGCGAACACCGGGGAGCTGTTTTTT CASSRGLAGGSANTGELFF
TRBJ2-1 . . TRBV6-4 TGTGCCAGCAGTGTGGAGGGCGGTGGCTACAATGAGCAGTTCTTC CASSVEGGGYNEQFF
TRBJ1-5 TRBD1 . TRBV19 TGTGCCAGTAGTACACGGACAGGGGGACGGGTTCAGCCCCAGCATTTT CASSTRTGGRVQPQHF
TRBJ2-7 TRBD2 . TRBV25-1 TGTGCCAGCAGTGACAGCGGGAGTATCGACGAGCAGTACTTC CASSDSGSIDEQYF
TRBJ2-1 TRBD1 . TRBV4-3 TGCGCCAGCAGCCTAAACTCCCGGGACAGGGGCGGCAATGAGCAGTTCTTC CASSLNSRDRGGNEQFF
TRBJ1-2 TRBD1 few TRBV27 TGTGCCAGCAGAACCGGGACAGGTTTCGTGCATGGCTACACCTTC CASRTGTGFVHGYTF
TRBJ2-1 . . TRBV19 TGTGCCAGTAGGTACCTCTGGGGCGACGAGCAGTTCTTC CASRYLWGDEQFF
TRBJ2-1 . . TRBV29-1 TGCAGCGTGGGGGCTAGCGGTCACAATGAGCAGTTCTTC CSVGASGHNEQFF
TRBJ1-1 . . TRBV11-1 TGTGCCAGCAGCTCGCAGGGGTTTGGAGCTTTCTTT CASSSQGFGAFF
TRBJ2-7 TRBD2 . TRBV5-1 TGCGCCAGCAGCCCGGGAGGGGGTTTCGACGAGCAGTACTTC CASSPGGGFDEQYF
TRBJ2-7 . . TRBV30 TGTGCCTGGAGTGTGGGGGGAATGGGCGAGCAGTACTTC CAWSVGGMGEQYF